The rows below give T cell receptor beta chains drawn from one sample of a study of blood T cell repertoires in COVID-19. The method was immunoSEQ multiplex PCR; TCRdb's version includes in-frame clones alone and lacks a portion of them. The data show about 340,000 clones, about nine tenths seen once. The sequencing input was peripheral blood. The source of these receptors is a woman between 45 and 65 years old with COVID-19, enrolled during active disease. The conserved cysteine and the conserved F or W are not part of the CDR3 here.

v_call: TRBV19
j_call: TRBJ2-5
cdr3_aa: ASSIAAQGPQETQY

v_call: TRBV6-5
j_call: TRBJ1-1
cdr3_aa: ASRQGALGTEAF

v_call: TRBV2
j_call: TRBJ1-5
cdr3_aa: ASSGPTGTGPNQPQH

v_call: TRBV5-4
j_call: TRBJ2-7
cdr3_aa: ASSQVQREGRNEQY

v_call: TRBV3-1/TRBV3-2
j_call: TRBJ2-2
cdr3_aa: ASSQLPRGGETGELF

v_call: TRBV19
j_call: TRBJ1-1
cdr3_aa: ASTRQGRMNTEAF

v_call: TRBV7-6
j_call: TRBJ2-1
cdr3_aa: ASSIRQGHNEQF

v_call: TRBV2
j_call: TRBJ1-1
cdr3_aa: AGHKTSNTEAF

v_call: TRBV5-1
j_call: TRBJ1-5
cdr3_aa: ASSLAPYSNQPQH

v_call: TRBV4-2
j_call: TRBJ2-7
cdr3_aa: ASSQDLAGVLEQY

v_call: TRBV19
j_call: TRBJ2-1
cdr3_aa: ASSSLAGGSYNEQF

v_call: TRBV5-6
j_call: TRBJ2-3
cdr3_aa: ASLEQGNTDTQY

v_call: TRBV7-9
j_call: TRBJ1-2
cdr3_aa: ASSLGGRGYT

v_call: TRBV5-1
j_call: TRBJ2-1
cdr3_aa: ASVEDSPSYNEQF

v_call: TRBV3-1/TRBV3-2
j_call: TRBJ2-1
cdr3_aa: ASSQDEVRNNEQF

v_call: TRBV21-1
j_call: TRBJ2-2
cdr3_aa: ASKVLEQAANTGELF

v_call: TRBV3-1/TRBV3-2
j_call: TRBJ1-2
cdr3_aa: ASSQVYRLGYGYT

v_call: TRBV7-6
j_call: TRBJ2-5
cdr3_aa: ASSFLRTSGTTQY

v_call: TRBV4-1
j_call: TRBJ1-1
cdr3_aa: ASSQALGYRTGAF

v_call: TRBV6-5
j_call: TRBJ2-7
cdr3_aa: ASRDAGRTYEQY

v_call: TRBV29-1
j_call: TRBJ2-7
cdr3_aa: SVEERKRLVLCEQY

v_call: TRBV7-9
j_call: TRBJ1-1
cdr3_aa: ASRPTGTEAF

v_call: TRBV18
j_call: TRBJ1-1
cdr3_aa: ASSRDRWGVTEAF

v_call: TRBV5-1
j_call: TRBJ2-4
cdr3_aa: ASSPLALADIQY

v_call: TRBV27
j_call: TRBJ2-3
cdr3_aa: ASRTRVAGGGDTQY

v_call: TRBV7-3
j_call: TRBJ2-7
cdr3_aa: ASSYVPSGSMSGDYEQY

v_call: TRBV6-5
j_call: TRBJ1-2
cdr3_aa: ASSRTGNYGYT

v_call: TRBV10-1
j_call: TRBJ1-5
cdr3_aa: ASQQAYSNQPQH

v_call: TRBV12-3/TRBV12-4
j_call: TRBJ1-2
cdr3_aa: ASSLGRGYGYT

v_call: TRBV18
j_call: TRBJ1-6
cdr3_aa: ASSPQGAANSPLH

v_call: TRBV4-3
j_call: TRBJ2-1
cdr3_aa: ASSQTTSGRANEQF

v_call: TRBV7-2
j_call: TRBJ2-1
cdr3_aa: ASSIQRYNEQF

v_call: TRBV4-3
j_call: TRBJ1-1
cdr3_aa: ASSQGREQVEAF

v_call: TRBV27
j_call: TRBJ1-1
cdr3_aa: ASSPQGTGTEAF

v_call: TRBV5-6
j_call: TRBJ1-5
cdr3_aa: ASSLGGTAHQPQH

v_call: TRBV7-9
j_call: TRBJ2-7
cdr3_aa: ASSFKTSSYEQY

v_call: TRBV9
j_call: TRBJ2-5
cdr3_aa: ASSVGLEQETQY

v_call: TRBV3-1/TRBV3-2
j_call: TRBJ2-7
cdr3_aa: ASRDSGLALSGGEQY

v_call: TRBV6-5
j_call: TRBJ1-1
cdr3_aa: ASSRTTTEAF

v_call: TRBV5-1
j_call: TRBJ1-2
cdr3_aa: ASSLKTGGEANYGYT

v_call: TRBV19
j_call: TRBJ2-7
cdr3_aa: ASSISGNSYEQY

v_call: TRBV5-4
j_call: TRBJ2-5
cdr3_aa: ASSLSLSNGETQY

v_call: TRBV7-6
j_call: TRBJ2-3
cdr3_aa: ASSQRLAGVADTQY

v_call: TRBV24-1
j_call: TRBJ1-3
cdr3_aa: ATSDAKTGGQDGNTIY

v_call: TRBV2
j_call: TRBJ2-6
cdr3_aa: ASSERAGANVLT

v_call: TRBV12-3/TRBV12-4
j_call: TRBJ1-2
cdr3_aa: ASRSGDRYGYT

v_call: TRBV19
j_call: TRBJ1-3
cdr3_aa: ASRSGLMTSGNTIY

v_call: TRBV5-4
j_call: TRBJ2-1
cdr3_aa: ASSLVQASYNEQF

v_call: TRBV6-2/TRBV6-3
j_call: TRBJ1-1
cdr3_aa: ASSYSGGPRNTEAF